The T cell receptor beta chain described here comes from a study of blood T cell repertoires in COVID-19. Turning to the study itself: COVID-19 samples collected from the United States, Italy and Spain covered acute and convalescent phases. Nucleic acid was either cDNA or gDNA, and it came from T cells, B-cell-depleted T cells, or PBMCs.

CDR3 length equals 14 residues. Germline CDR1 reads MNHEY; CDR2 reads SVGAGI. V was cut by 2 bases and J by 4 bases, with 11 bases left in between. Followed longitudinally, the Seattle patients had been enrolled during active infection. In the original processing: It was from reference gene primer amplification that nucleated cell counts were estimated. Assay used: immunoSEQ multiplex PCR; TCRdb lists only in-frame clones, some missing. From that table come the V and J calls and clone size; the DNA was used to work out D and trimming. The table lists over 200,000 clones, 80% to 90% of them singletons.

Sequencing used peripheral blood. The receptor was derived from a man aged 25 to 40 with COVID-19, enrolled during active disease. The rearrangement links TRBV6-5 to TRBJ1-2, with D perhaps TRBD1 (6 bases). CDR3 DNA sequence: TGTGCCAGCAGTTACGAGGGGGGGTCCTATGGCTACACCTTC. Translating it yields CASSYEGGSYGYTF.